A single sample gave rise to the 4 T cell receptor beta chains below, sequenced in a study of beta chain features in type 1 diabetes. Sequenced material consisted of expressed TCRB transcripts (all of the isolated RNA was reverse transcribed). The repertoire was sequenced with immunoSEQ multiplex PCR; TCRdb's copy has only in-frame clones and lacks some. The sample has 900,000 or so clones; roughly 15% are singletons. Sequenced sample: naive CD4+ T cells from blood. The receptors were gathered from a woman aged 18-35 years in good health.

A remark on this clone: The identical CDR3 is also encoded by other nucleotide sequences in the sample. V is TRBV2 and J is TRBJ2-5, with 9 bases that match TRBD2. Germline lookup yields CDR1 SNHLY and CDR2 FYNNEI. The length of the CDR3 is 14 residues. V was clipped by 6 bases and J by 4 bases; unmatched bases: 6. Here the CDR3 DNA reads TGTGCCAGCAGCCCCAGCGGGAGGAGAGAGACCCAGTACTTC. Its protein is CASSPSGRRETQYF.

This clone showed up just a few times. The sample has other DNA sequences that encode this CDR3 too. The CDR3, as DNA: TGCAGCGTTGTTGGGTCCCAAGAGACCCAGTACTTC. This gives the protein CSVVGSQETQYF. The rearrangement uses TRBV29-1 and TRBJ2-5; D is ambiguous. The CDR3 consists of 12 residues. Germline V gene lookup returns CDR1 SQVTM and CDR2 ANQGSEA. The V gene lost 4 bases and the J gene lost 1 base, with 7 bases spanning the gap.

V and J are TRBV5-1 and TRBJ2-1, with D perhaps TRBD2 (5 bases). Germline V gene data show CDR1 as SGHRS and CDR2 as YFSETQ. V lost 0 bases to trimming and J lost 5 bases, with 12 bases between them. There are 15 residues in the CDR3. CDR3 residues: CASSLAAGRNNEQFF. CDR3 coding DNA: TGCGCCAGCAGCTTGGCGGCGGGCAGAAACAATGAGCAGTTCTTC.

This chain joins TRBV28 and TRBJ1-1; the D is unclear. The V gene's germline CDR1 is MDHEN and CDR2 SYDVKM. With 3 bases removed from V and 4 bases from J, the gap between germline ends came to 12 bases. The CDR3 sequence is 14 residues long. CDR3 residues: CASSFPSRGTEAFF. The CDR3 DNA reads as TGTGCCAGCAGTTTCCCGAGCCGGGGCACTGAAGCTTTCTTT.